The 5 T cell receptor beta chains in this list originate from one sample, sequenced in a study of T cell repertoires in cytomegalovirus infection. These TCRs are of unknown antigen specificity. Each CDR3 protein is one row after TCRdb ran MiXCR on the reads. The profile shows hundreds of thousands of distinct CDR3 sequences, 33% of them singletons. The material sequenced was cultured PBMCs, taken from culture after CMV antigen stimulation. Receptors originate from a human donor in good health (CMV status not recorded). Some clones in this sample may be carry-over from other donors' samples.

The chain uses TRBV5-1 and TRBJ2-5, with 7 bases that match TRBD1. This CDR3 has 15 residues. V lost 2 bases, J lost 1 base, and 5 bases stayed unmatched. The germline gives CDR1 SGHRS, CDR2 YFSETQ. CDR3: CASSFTGTAQETQYF. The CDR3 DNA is TGCGCCAGCAGCTTTACCGGGACAGCCCAAGAGACCCAGTACTTC.

DNA for the CDR3: TGCAGCGTAACCGGGACAGACTACAATGAGCAGTTCTTC. Amino acid sequence: CSVTGTDYNEQFF. The chain couples TRBV29-1 to TRBJ2-1, with 7 bases matching TRBD1. V was pared by 6 bases and J by 3 bases, with 5 bases of the junction left unmatched. The CDR3 loop spans 13 amino acids. Germline V CDR1 and CDR2: SQVTM, ANQGSEA.

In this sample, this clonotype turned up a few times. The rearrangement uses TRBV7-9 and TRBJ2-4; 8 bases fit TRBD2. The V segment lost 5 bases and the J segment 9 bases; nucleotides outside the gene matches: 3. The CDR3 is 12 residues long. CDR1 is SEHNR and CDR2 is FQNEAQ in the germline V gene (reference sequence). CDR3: CASSPAGGIQYF. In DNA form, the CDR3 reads TGTGCCAGCAGCCCCGCGGGGGGCATTCAGTACTTC.

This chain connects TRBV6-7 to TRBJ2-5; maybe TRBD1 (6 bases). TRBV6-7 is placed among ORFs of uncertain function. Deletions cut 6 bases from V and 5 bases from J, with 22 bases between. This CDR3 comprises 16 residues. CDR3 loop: CASSYGVRGAMETQYF. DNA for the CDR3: TGTGCCAGCAGCTACGGAGTCAGGGGCGCGATGGAGACCCAGTACTTC.

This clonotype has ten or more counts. The CDR3 DNA sequence: TGTGCCAGCAGCTTTGGGGCAGGGAGCAATCAGCCCCAGCATTTT. Translating it yields CASSFGAGSNQPQHF. The rearrangement links TRBV7-2 to TRBJ1-5, with a weak D call TRBD1 (5 bases). From germline, CDR1 is SGHTA and CDR2 FQGNSA. Between the trimmed V and J ends, which lost 3 bases and 1 base, there was a span of 10 bases. The CDR3 is made up of 15 amino acids.